Included here is one TCR beta chain sequence, with context. Memory CD4+ cells were the fraction left after CD45RA+ naive selection. Produced via immunoSEQ multiplex PCR; TCRdb's table is partial and in-frame only. This table holds more than 1,200,000 clones, about 98.5% found once. With 2 bases clipped from V and 4 bases from J, the junction kept 1 base outside the gene matches. The CDR3 is 15 residues long. CDR1 WNHNN and CDR2 SYGVQD come from the germline V gene (reference sequence). The data derive from a study of shared clonotypes between healthy human individuals. The source of this sequence is a man between 25 and 39 years old in good health. Sequenced input: naive CD4+ T cells sorted from blood. The subset here: CD45RA+ positively selected. The chain uses TRBV10-1 and TRBJ2-2; 10 bases line up with TRBD1. The CDR3 region is CASSERTGGTGELFF. DNA of the CDR3: TGCGCCAGCAGTGAGCGGACAGGGGGCACCGGGGAGCTGTTTTTT.